This T cell receptor (beta chain) was identified in a study of blood T cell repertoires in COVID-19. Study-level information: Material from acute and convalescent COVID-19 was sourced from the United States, Italy and Spain.

The germline V gene encodes CDR1 SGHVS and CDR2 FNYEAQ. The V and J ends lost 1 base and 5 bases respectively, with 12 bases between them. The CDR3 covers 15 residues. Study processing details: Amplified reference gene primers provided the basis for estimating nucleated cell counts. Using immunoSEQ multiplex PCR, the repertoire was profiled, and TCRdb retains in-frame clones only, with some absent. That table gives V, J and clone size, and the DNA gave D and trimming. The sample lists 200,000 to 300,000 clones, around 84% seen once, with approximately 4% in the top ten. The V gene is TRBV7-6, the J gene TRBJ2-1; D perhaps matches TRBD1 (6 bases). The TCR originated in a man between 60 and 75 years old with acute or convalescent COVID-19. The sequencing sample was made of peripheral blood. The chain's CDR3 is CASSLEAGDHNEQFF. For the CDR3, the DNA is TGTGCCAGCAGCTTAGAGGCAGGGGATCACAATGAGCAGTTCTTC.